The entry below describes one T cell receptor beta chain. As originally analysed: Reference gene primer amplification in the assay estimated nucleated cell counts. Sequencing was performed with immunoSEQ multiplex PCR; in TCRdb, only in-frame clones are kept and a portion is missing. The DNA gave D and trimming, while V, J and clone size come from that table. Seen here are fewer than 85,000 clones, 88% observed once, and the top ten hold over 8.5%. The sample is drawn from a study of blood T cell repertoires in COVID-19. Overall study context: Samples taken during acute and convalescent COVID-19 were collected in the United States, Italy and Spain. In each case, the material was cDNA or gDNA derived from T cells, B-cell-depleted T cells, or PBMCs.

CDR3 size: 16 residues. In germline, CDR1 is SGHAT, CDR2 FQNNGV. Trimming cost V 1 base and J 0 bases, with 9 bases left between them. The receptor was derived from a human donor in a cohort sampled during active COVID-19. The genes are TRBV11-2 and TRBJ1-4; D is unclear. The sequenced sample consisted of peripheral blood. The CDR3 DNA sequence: TGTGCCAGCAGCTTAGTAGCGGGTGCAACTAATGAAAAACTGTTTTTT. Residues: CASSLVAGATNEKLFF.